The clone carrying this T cell receptor (beta chain) has a handful of counts. V was clipped by 5 bases and J by 4 bases, with 9 bases between them. The CDR3 totals 14 residues. It was with a sample-barcoded 5' primer and a J-beta primer mix that a second PCR of roughly 7 to 12 cycles was run. TCRdb used MiXCR to reprocess the 5' RACE reads, holding one entry per CDR3 protein. Among roughly 800,000 distinct CDR3 sequences listed, 25% to 30% were seen once. The data derive from a study of blood T cells in healthy people across ages. Another study also made use of these data, one on T cells of mothers and their children. That study reports: Donation involved a few healthy Caucasian mothers and the six children that they had.

The clonotype comes from a boy aged 5-17 years in good health. The specimen was blood. The chain uses TRBV12-3 or TRBV12-4 and TRBJ1-6; D remains ambiguous. The CDR3 spells CASSRSNYNSPLHF. The CDR3 DNA reads as TGTGCCAGCAGTCGGAGTAATTATAATTCACCCCTCCACTTT.